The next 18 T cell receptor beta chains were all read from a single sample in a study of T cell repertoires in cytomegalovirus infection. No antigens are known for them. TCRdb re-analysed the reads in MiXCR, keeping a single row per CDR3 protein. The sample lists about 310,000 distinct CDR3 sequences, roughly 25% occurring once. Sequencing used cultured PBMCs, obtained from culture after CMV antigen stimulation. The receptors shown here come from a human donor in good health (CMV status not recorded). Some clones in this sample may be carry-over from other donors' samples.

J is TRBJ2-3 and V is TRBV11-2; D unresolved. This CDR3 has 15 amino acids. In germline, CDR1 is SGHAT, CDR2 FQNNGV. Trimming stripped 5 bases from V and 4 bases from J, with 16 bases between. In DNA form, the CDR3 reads TGTGCCAGCAGCCGTGATCGGACGAGACCAGATACGCAGTATTTT. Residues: CASSRDRTRPDTQYF.

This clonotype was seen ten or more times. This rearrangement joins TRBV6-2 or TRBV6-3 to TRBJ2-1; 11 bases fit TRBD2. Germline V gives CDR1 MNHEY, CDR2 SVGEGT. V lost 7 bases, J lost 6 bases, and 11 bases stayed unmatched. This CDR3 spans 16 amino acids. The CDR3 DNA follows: TGTGCCAGCACTATAGAGGGACTAGCGGACCGCAATGAGCAGTTCTTC. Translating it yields CASTIEGLADRNEQFF.

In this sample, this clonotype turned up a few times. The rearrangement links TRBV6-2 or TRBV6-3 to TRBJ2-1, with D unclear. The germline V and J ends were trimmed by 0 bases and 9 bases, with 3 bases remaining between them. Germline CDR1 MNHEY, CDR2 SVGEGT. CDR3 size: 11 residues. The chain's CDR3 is CASSYSSEQFF. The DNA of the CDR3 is TGTGCCAGCAGTTACTCGAGTGAGCAGTTCTTC.

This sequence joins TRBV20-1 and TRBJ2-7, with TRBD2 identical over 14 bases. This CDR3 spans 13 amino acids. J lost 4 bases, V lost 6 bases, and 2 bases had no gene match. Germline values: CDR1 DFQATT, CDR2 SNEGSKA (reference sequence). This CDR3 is CSAGTSGSYEQYF. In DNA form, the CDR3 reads TGCAGTGCCGGGACTAGCGGGAGTTACGAGCAGTACTTC.

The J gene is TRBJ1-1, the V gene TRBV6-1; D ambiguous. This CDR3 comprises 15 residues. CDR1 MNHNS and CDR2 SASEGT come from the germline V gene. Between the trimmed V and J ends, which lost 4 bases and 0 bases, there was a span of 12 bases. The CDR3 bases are TGTGCCAGCAGTGTAAGAGGGAGTCTGAACACTGAAGCTTTCTTT. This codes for CASSVRGSLNTEAFF.

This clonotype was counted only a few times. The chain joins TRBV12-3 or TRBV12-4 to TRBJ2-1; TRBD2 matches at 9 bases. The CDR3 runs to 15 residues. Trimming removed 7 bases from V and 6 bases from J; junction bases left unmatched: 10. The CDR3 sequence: CASNIGTSFANEQFF. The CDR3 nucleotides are TGTGCCAGCAACATTGGGACTAGCTTTGCCAATGAGCAGTTCTTC.

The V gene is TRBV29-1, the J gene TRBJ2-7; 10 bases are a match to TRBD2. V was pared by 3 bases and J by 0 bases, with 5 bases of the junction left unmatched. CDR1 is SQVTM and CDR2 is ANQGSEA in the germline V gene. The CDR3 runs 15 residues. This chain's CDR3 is CSVDGSSGSSYEQYF. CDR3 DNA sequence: TGCAGCGTTGATGGATCTAGCGGGAGCTCCTACGAGCAGTACTTC.

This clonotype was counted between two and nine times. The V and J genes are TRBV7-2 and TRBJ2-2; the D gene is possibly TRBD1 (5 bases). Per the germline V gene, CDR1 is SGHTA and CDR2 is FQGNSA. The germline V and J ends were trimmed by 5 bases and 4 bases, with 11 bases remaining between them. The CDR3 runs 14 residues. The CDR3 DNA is TGTGCCAGCAGCCCTTCCAGGGTCACCGGGGAGCTGTTTTTT. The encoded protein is CASSPSRVTGELFF.

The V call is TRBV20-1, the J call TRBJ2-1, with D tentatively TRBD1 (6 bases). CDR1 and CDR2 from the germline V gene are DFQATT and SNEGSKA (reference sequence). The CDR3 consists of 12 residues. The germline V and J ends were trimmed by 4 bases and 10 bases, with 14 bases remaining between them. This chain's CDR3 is CSATTGQGEQFF. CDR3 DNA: TGCAGTGCTACGACGGGCCAGGGGGAGCAGTTCTTC.

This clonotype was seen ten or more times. CDR3 region: CSARANYLEQFF. The CDR3 DNA is TGCAGTGCTAGAGCGAACTATCTCGAGCAGTTCTTC. The chain recombines TRBV20-1 with TRBJ2-1; D not resolved. This CDR3 is 12 amino acids long. In germline, CDR1 is DFQATT, CDR2 SNEGSKA (reference sequence). Trimming took off 1 base at V and 10 bases at J, with 11 bases between the two ends.

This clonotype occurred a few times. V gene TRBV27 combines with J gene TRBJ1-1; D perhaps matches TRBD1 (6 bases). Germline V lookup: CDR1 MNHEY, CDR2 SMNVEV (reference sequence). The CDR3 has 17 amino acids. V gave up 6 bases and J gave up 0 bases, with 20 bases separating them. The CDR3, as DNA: TGTGCCAGCAGAAACCAGGGGAGGTTTCGTATGAACACTGAAGCTTTCTTT. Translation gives CASRNQGRFRMNTEAFF.

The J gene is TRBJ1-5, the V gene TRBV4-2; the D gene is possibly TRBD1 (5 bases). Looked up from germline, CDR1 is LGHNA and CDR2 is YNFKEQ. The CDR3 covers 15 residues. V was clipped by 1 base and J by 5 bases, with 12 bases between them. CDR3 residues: CASSQGRDGYQPQHF. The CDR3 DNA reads TGTGCCAGCAGCCAAGGAAGGGACGGCTATCAGCCCCAGCATTTT.

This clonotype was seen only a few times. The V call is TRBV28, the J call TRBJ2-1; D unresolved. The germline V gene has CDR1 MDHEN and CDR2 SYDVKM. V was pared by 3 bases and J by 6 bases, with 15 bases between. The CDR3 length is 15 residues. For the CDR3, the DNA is TGTGCCAGCAGTTTCCCTCCCGTCGGAGTCAATGAGCAGTTCTTC. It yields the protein CASSFPPVGVNEQFF.

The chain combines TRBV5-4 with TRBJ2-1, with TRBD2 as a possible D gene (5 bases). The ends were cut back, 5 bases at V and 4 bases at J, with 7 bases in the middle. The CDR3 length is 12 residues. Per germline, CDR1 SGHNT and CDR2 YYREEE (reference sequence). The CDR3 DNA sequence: TGTGCCAGCAGGTCGGGGTACAATGAGCAGTTCTTC. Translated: CASRSGYNEQFF. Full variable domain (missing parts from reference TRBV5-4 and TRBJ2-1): ETGVTQSPTHLIKTRGQQVTLRCSSQSGHNTVSWYQQALGQGPQFIFQYYREEENGRGNFPPRFSGLQFPNYSSELNVNALELDDSALYLCASRSGYNEQFFGPGTRLTVL.

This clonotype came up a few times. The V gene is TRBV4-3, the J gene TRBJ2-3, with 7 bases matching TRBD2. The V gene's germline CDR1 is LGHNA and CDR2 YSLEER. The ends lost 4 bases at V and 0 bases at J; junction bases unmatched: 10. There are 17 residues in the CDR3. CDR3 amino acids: CASSPHGAGDSTDTQYF. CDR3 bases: TGCGCCAGCAGCCCGCACGGGGCGGGAGACAGCACAGATACGCAGTATTTT.

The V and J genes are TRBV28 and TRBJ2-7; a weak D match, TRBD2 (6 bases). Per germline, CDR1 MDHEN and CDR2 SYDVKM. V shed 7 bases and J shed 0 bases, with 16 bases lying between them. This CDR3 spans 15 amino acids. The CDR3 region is CASNGGDSNSYEQYV. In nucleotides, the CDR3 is TGTGCCAGCAACGGCGGGGACTCCAACTCCTACGAGCAGTACGTC.

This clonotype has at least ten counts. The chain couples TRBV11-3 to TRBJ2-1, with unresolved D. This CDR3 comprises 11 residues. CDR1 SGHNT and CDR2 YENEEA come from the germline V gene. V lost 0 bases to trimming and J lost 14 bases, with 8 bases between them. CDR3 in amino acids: CASSLDSTEFF. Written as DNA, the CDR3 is TGTGCCAGCAGCTTAGATTCCACGGAGTTCTTC. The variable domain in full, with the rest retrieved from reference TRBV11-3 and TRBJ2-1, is EAGVVQSPRYKIIEKKQPVAFWCNPISGHNTLYWYLQNLGQGPELLIRYENEEAVDDSQLPKDRFSAERLKGVDSTLKIQPAELGDSAVYLCASSLDSTEFFGPGTRLTVL.

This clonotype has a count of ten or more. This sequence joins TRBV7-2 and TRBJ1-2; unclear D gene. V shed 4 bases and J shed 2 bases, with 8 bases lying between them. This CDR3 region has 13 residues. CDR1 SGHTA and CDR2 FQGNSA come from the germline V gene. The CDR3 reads CASSSNKNYGYTF. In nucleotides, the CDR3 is TGTGCCAGCAGCTCAAACAAAAACTATGGCTACACCTTC.